This note documents a single TCR beta chain sequence. CDR1 and CDR2 (germline): LGHNA, YSLEER. Trimming took 0 bases from V and 2 from J, leaving 10 bases between them. The CDR3 totals 15 residues. There were TCR beta CDR3 regions amplified from RNA transcripts. With the HTBI primer set, the TCR CDR3 went through a first round of RT-PCR. TCRdb re-analysed the multiplex PCR reads in MiXCR, keeping a single row per CDR3 protein. The profile shows around 720,000 distinct CDR3 sequences, 35% of them singletons. The data were obtained in a study of T cells in Graves' hyperthyroidism and ophthalmopathy. The chain uses TRBV4-3 and TRBJ1-2; tentative D call: TRBD1 (6 bases). Sequenced: blood. This TCR came from a middle-aged woman with Graves' hyperthyroidism. The CDR3 DNA sequence: TGCGCCAGCAGCCAAGATCATACAGGGAACTATGGCTACACCTTC. Translating gives CASSQDHTGNYGYTF.